The clone carrying this TCR beta chain was seen a handful of times. Antigen: not known. Germline CDR1 is SGHRS and CDR2 is YFSETQ. The CDR3 is 13 amino acids. V lost 3 bases and J lost 3, with 10 bases in between. This record belongs to a study of T-cell memory formation after mild COVID-19. Study-level results: The study found balanced CD4/CD8 in clones contracting day 15 to 85 and a CD4+ lean in later expanders. The main location of contracting CD4+ clones was CM and EM, and that of contracting CD8+ clones was EMRA. Some clones that responded turned up in pre-infection memory, which suggests that cross-reactive memory joined in.

Employing constant-segment primers, 5'RACE generated TCR alpha and TCR beta cDNA libraries bearing sample barcodes and UMIs. TCRdb reprocessed the 5' RACE reads with MiXCR, giving one entry per CDR3 protein. The sample includes 500,000 to 650,000 distinct CDR3 sequences, roughly 22% of them seen just once. What was sequenced was PBMCs or a T cell subset sorted from them (not recorded which). V gene TRBV5-1 combines with J gene TRBJ2-7; D may be TRBD2 (5 bases). This clonotype originated in an adult woman who had mild COVID-19 (a few samples of this study predate the infection). Cell type and time point are not known. CDR3 bases: TGCGCCAGCAGCTCGTCCGGGAACTACGAGCAGTACTTC. It specifies CASSSSGNYEQYF. The whole variable domain, remainder taken from reference TRBV5-1 and TRBJ2-7, is KAGVTQTPRYLIKTRGQQVTLSCSPISGHRSVSWYQQTPGQGLQFLFEYFSETQRNKGNFPGRFSGRQFSNSRSEMNVSTLELGDSALYLCASSSSGNYEQYFGPGTRLTVT.